What follows are 5 T cell receptor beta chains derived from one specimen sequenced in a study of cytomegalovirus exposure and HLA in healthy donors. Primers included in the PCR were 60 Vbeta and 13 Jbeta primers. Using immunoSEQ multiplex PCR, the repertoire was profiled, and TCRdb retains in-frame clones only, with some absent. Its clone listing holds about 130,000 clones. Sequences were obtained from PBMCs. All receptors come from a man younger than 35 in good health and CMV-seronegative.

V gene TRBV11-1 combines with J gene TRBJ2-3, with a tentative D call TRBD1 (6 bases). V lost 5 bases and J 2 bases, leaving 14 bases between the germline ends. The CDR3 covers 15 residues. In germline, CDR1 is SGHAT, CDR2 FQDESV (reference sequence). CDR3 residues: CASSHKSGVTDTQYF. The CDR3 DNA follows: TGTGCCAGCAGCCATAAGTCAGGGGTCACAGATACGCAGTATTTT.

This chain links TRBV6-5 with TRBJ2-7; TRBD1 might be the D (6 bases). The V and J ends lost 6 bases and 2 bases respectively, with 17 bases between them. Germline V CDR1 and CDR2: MNHEY, SVGAGI. The CDR3 covers 15 residues. CDR3 nucleotides: TGTGCCAGCAGAATCGGGACATTAAGTCCCTACGAGCAGTACTTC. Protein product: CASRIGTLSPYEQYF.

The chain links TRBV7-9 to TRBJ2-1; 9 bases line up with TRBD2. This CDR3 is 15 amino acids long. Germline V gene data show CDR1 as SEHNR and CDR2 as FQNEAQ (reference sequence). The V segment lost 0 bases and the J segment 4 bases; nucleotides outside the gene matches: 1. Here the CDR3 DNA reads TGTGCCAGCAGCTTAGCTCTAGCGGGGTACAATGAGCAGTTCTTC. Residues: CASSLALAGYNEQFF.

The chain links TRBV5-4 to TRBJ1-2, with 8 nucleotides matching TRBD1. There are 15 residues in the CDR3. Looked up from germline, CDR1 is SGHNT and CDR2 is YYREEE (reference sequence). The V segment lost 0 bases and the J segment 2 bases; nucleotides outside the gene matches: 3. The CDR3 sequence: CASSLETGGNYGYTF. The DNA for the CDR3 is TGTGCCAGCAGCTTGGAAACAGGGGGGAACTATGGCTACACCTTC.

CDR3 sequence (DNA): TGTGCCAGCAGCTTAGCCCCGGGACAGAACTATGGCTACACCTTC. Its protein is CASSLAPGQNYGYTF. J is TRBJ1-2 and V is TRBV7-2; TRBD1 matches at 7 bases. Looked up from germline, CDR1 is SGHTA and CDR2 is FQGNSA. With 0 bases clipped from V and 2 bases from J, the junction kept 3 bases outside the gene matches. The CDR3 consists of 15 residues.